This TCR beta chain was found in a study of blood T cells in healthy people across ages. PCR was performed a second time for roughly 7 to 12 cycles using a sample-barcoded 5' primer and a J-beta primer mix. MiXCR, run by TCRdb on the 5' RACE reads, gives a single entry per CDR3 protein. The profile shows a few hundred thousand distinct CDR3 sequences, about half of them singletons. Germline assignment: CDR1 SQVTM and CDR2 ANQGSEA. The CDR3 is made up of 14 amino acids. The junction had 7 bases not matched to a gene; V was cut back by 6 bases and J by 9 bases. The sequence was obtained from a man in his fifties or sixties in good health. The chain employs TRBV29-1 and TRBJ2-1; 14 bases match TRBD2. The sequencing input was blood. CDR3: CSVGLAGGRGEQFF. CDR3 nucleotides: TGCAGCGTAGGACTAGCGGGAGGCCGCGGTGAGCAGTTCTTC.